The clone carrying this T cell receptor beta chain was counted only a few times. Its antigen remains unknown. This sample stems from a study of identical twins. There are 13 residues in the CDR3. Germline V CDR1 and CDR2: MNHNS, SASEGT. V was cut by 10 bases and J by 3 bases, with 16 bases left in between. TCRdb called the 5' RACE reads again in MiXCR, with one record for every CDR3 protein. This repertoire shows fewer than 250,000 distinct CDR3 sequences, approximately 15% found once; its top ten account for 35% to 50%. Study conclusions and caveats: Where beta out-of-frame sequences were concerned, excess twin sharing was weaker.

These data were also filed under a second study, of T cells expressing NK-cell markers.

The sequence was collected from a woman younger than 35 in good health. The chain joins TRBV6-1 to TRBJ2-7, with D perhaps matching TRBD1 or TRBD2 (5 bases each). Sequencing was carried out using CD8+ T cells sorted from blood. In DNA, the CDR3 is TGTGCCAACCCCCGGGACGGAGGCTACGAGCAGTACTTC. Encoded protein: CANPRDGGYEQYF.